A selection of T cell receptor beta chains follows, all from one sample in a study of vaccination and CD4 T cells after COVID-19. Their specific antigens are unknown. TCRdb redid the calling of the PCR reads with MiXCR, one entry per CDR3 protein. Among some 3,000 distinct CDR3 sequences, 30% were seen once, and the ten largest hold 60%. The source was CD4+ T cells from blood, cultured in vitro, collected after SARS-CoV-2 vaccination. These receptors came from a human donor who had recovered from COVID-19. CDR3s include the opening cysteine and the closing phenylalanine or tryptophan. D genes are given only for firm matches. Expanded clones get a size class; other rows say once, few or many, or leave the size out.

clone_size j_call d_call v_call cdr3_aa cdr3_nt
once TRBJ2-5 TRBD2 TRBV15 CATSRDQNAGGATQYF TGTGCCACCAGCAGAGATCAGAATGCGGGAGGGGCGACCCAGTACTTC
once TRBJ2-1 TRBD2 TRBV20-1 CSARDPSGRGDEQFF TGCAGTGCTAGAGATCCAAGCGGGAGGGGCGATGAGCAGTTCTTC
few TRBJ1-5 . TRBV6-2/TRBV6-3 CASRKMRVGADQPQHF TGTGCCAGCAGGAAAATGCGGGTAGGGGCCGATCAGCCCCAGCATTTT
. TRBJ2-1 . TRBV20-1 CSAGGKIAQNNEQFF TGCAGTGCTGGAGGGAAGATAGCGCAGAACAATGAGCAGTTCTTC
medium-sized TRBJ1-6 . TRBV7-9 CAGGYLVGSSLLHF TGTGCCGGAGGCTATTTGGTGGGATCGTCTCTCCTCCACTTT
. TRBJ2-1 . TRBV19 CASTLGSYNEQFF TGTGCCAGTACCCTGGGCTCCTACAATGAGCAGTTCTTC
few TRBJ2-3 TRBD2 TRBV2 CASSQRGRTDTQYF TGTGCCAGCAGCCAGCGGGGGCGCACAGATACGCAGTATTTT
few TRBJ2-7 . TRBV10-1 CASIPRYEQYF TGCGCCAGCATTCCCCGTTACGAGCAGTACTTC
. TRBJ1-2 . TRBV6-4 CASSDSWGTNYGYTF TGTGCCAGCAGTGACTCGTGGGGAACTAACTATGGCTACACCTTC
. TRBJ2-7 TRBD1 TRBV7-7 CASSRGFTGGYEQYF TGTGCTAGCAGCCGAGGATTTACAGGGGGCTACGAGCAGTACTTC
. TRBJ1-2 TRBD1 TRBV6-5 CASSYSRTGLYGYTF TGTGCCAGCAGTTACTCCCGGACAGGTCTCTATGGCTACACCTTC
. TRBJ2-7 TRBD2 TRBV7-9 CASSPRVGGLHEQYF TGTGCCAGCAGCCCTCGGGTGGGGGGGTTGCACGAGCAGTACTTC
medium-sized TRBJ1-6 TRBD1 TRBV20-1 CSARQGAQNSPLHF TGCAGTGCCCGACAGGGGGCGCAAAATTCACCCCTCCACTTT
medium-sized TRBJ2-5 . TRBV24-1 CATSDNRETQYF TGTGCCACCAGTGATAACAGGGAGACCCAGTACTTC
. TRBJ1-1 TRBD1 TRBV19 CASSTTTGITEAFF TGTGCCAGTAGTACGACGACAGGGATCACTGAAGCTTTCTTT
once TRBJ1-2 . TRBV25-1 CASKGWGYTF TGTGCCAGCAAAGGATGGGGCTACACCTTC
few TRBJ1-5 . TRBV19 CASRGWDWSQPQHF TGTGCCAGTAGAGGATGGGATTGGAGTCAGCCCCAGCATTTT
few TRBJ1-6 . TRBV28 CAIQVGGYNSPLHF TGTGCCATCCAGGTAGGGGGGTACAATTCACCCCTCCACTTT
. TRBJ1-6 TRBD1 TRBV28 CAGRTGNNSPLHF TGTGCCGGTAGGACAGGGAATAATTCACCCCTCCACTTT
. TRBJ1-6 TRBD1 TRBV25-1 CASRSDRGQNNSPLHF TGTGCCAGCAGGTCCGACAGGGGGCAAAATAATTCACCCCTCCACTTT
. TRBJ1-2 . TRBV6-2/TRBV6-3 CASTTGGYGYTF TGTGCCAGCACCACGGGAGGCTATGGCTACACCTTC
few TRBJ2-3 TRBD2 TRBV7-3 CASSSKRGHTDTQYF TGTGCCAGCAGCTCCAAGCGGGGCCACACAGATACGCAGTATTTT
. TRBJ1-5 . TRBV7-2 CASSVRGNQPQHF TGTGCCAGCAGCGTCAGGGGCAATCAGCCCCAGCATTTT
few TRBJ2-7 . TRBV4-1 CASSQIGTRPDEQYF TGCGCCAGCAGCCAAATCGGGACACGGCCGGACGAGCAGTACTTC
medium-sized TRBJ1-2 . TRBV7-2 CASSRRTPSYGYTF TGTGCCAGCAGTCGCCGGACACCTAGCTATGGCTACACCTTC
medium-sized TRBJ1-5 . TRBV20-1 CSALMEGYSNQPQHF TGCAGTGCTCTTATGGAGGGGTATAGCAATCAGCCCCAGCATTTT
. TRBJ1-5 TRBD1 TRBV28 CASKITGGSQPQHF TGTGCCAGCAAGATTACAGGGGGATCTCAGCCCCAGCATTTT
. TRBJ1-1 . TRBV27 CASSPQGLVNTEAFF TGTGCCAGCAGTCCACAGGGCCTCGTCAACACTGAAGCTTTCTTT
few TRBJ2-5 . TRBV7-3 CASSFFPGPTKETQYF TGTGCCAGCAGCTTTTTCCCAGGGCCCACCAAAGAGACCCAGTACTTC
. TRBJ1-1 . TRBV27 CASSLRAFVNTEAFF TGTGCCAGCAGTCTCAGGGCCTTCGTGAACACTGAAGCTTTCTTT
few TRBJ1-2 . TRBV6-1 CASTLTDNYGYTF TGTGCCAGCACCTTGACAGATAACTATGGCTACACCTTC
. TRBJ2-5 TRBD2 TRBV4-3 CASSTGGERPETQYF TGCGCCAGCAGCACGGGGGGGGAACGCCCAGAGACCCAGTACTTC
. TRBJ1-1 . TRBV6-5 CASSLEVNTEAFF TGTGCCAGCAGTTTGGAAGTGAACACTGAAGCTTTCTTT
. TRBJ1-1 . TRBV6-1 CASSAGTGNTEAFF TGTGCCAGCAGTGCCGGGACGGGGAACACTGAAGCTTTCTTT
. TRBJ1-1 TRBD1 TRBV7-3 CASSRQGGLGRDTEAFF TGTGCCAGCAGCCGACAGGGAGGCCTCGGGAGGGACACTGAAGCTTTCTTT
medium-sized TRBJ2-7 . TRBV28 CASSPPGDKAYEQYF TGTGCCAGCAGCCCCCCCGGGGACAAGGCCTACGAGCAGTACTTC
. TRBJ2-1 TRBD1 TRBV10-1 CASSGGQSSYNEQFF TGCGCCAGCAGTGGGGGACAGTCCTCCTACAATGAGCAGTTCTTC
. TRBJ1-5 . TRBV21-1 CASSARDRGIDQPQHF TGTGCCAGCAGCGCTCGGGACAGGGGGATTGATCAGCCCCAGCATTTT
. TRBJ2-4 . TRBV7-2 CASSLGVGGGDIQYF TGTGCCAGCAGCTTAGGAGTAGGGGGAGGGGACATTCAGTACTTC
medium-sized TRBJ1-2 . TRBV27 CASSPRGPYGYTF TGTGCCAGCAGTCCACGGGGCCCGTATGGCTACACCTTC
. TRBJ2-7 TRBD2 TRBV20-1 CSAREGLAGAHEQYF TGCAGTGCTAGAGAAGGCCTAGCGGGGGCCCACGAGCAGTACTTC
few TRBJ2-7 TRBD2 TRBV27 CASRLTSGGIYEQYF TGTGCCAGCAGATTAACTAGCGGGGGGATCTACGAGCAGTACTTC
. TRBJ2-1 . TRBV10-3 CAISESIRGYNEQFF TGTGCCATCAGTGAGTCGATCCGGGGCTACAATGAGCAGTTCTTC
many TRBJ1-2 . TRBV7-9 CASSQDGLYGYTF TGTGCCAGCAGCCAGGACGGCCTCTATGGCTACACCTTC
few TRBJ2-5 TRBD1 TRBV4-1 CASSQEDEGAYQETQYF TGCGCCAGCAGCCAAGAGGACGAGGGGGCGTACCAAGAGACCCAGTACTTC
. TRBJ2-3 . TRBV4-2 CASSQVGHSDTQYF TGTGCCAGCAGCCAAGTGGGACACTCAGATACGCAGTATTTT
few TRBJ1-2 TRBD1 TRBV28 CASSSPGTGNYGYTF TGTGCCAGCAGTTCACCCGGGACAGGGAACTATGGCTACACCTTC
medium-sized TRBJ1-2 TRBD1 TRBV7-2 CASSLAGTGLYGYTF TGTGCCAGCAGCTTAGCTGGGACAGGGCTCTATGGCTACACCTTC
. TRBJ1-1 . TRBV29-1 CSVDDRSPLLEAFF TGCAGCGTTGACGACAGAAGTCCACTCCTTGAAGCTTTCTTT
. TRBJ1-5 . TRBV27 CASSRTYRRGSNQPQHF TGTGCCAGCAGCCGGACATACCGCCGAGGGAGCAATCAGCCCCAGCATTTT
. TRBJ1-2 . TRBV6-5 CASSLMGYGYTF TGTGCCAGCAGTTTAATGGGATATGGCTACACCTTC
many TRBJ2-7 TRBD2 TRBV4-3 CASSQAGGGEQYF TGCGCCAGCAGCCAAGCCGGCGGGGGCGAGCAGTACTTC